This is a list of T cell receptor beta chains from one sample in a study of technical replicates of blood from a handful of donors. Sequenced by immunoSEQ multiplex PCR; TCRdb stores in-frame clones only, minus some. Of some 77,000 clones listed, 85% to 95% are singletons. The sample was T cells isolated from PBMCs. Receptors were obtained from a human donor in good health. The CDR3 runs from the conserved cysteine through the conserved F or W. Each record gives: clone size, V gene, D gene, J gene, CDR3 protein, CDR3 DNA. A D gene is named only where the DNA matches it firmly. Some rows mark clone size as missing; the rest say once, few, many or name a class of expanded clone.

abundance: -
v_gene: TRBV5-6
d_gene: -
j_gene: TRBJ2-7
CDR3aa: CASSLDQGYEQYF
CDR3nt: TGTGCCAGCAGCTTGGACCAGGGCTACGAGCAGTACTTC

abundance: few
v_gene: TRBV29-1
d_gene: TRBD2
j_gene: TRBJ2-3
CDR3aa: CSVRGGTSYTDTQYF
CDR3nt: TGCAGCGTGAGGGGCGGGACTAGCTATACAGATACGCAGTATTTT

abundance: -
v_gene: TRBV10-2
d_gene: TRBD2
j_gene: TRBJ2-7
CDR3aa: CASRPGLAYEQYF
CDR3nt: TGCGCCAGCAGGCCGGGACTAGCTTACGAGCAGTACTTC

abundance: -
v_gene: TRBV29-1
d_gene: TRBD1
j_gene: TRBJ1-1
CDR3aa: CSVRRTGRNTEAFF
CDR3nt: TGCAGCGTTCGGCGGACAGGGCGGAACACTGAAGCTTTCTTT

abundance: -
v_gene: TRBV4-1
d_gene: TRBD2
j_gene: TRBJ2-4
CDR3aa: CASSQHSGNGNIQYF
CDR3nt: TGCGCCAGCAGCCAACACAGCGGGAACGGAAACATTCAGTACTTC

abundance: -
v_gene: TRBV29-1
d_gene: TRBD1
j_gene: TRBJ1-2
CDR3aa: CSVARTGKDFPF
CDR3nt: TGCAGCGTTGCTCGGACAGGGAAAGACTTTCCCTTC

abundance: -
v_gene: TRBV6-5
d_gene: TRBD2
j_gene: TRBJ2-7
CDR3aa: CASSLAGGSYEQYF
CDR3nt: TGTGCCAGCAGTTTAGCGGGAGGCTCCTACGAGCAGTACTTC

abundance: -
v_gene: TRBV19
d_gene: TRBD1
j_gene: TRBJ1-5
CDR3aa: CATRGGPPNQPQHF
CDR3nt: TGTGCCACCAGAGGGGGCCCACCCAATCAGCCCCAGCATTTT

abundance: once
v_gene: TRBV27
d_gene: -
j_gene: TRBJ2-6
CDR3aa: CASSPSPGAGANVLTF
CDR3nt: TGTGCCAGCAGTCCCTCACCAGGGGCTGGGGCCAACGTCCTGACTTTC

abundance: -
v_gene: TRBV19
d_gene: -
j_gene: TRBJ1-1
CDR3aa: CASSIIGGTEAFF
CDR3nt: TGTGCCAGTAGTATAATTGGAGGGACTGAAGCTTTCTTT

abundance: -
v_gene: TRBV28
d_gene: -
j_gene: TRBJ2-1
CDR3aa: CASSLPDSLYNEQFF
CDR3nt: TGTGCCAGCAGTTTACCGGACAGCCTCTACAATGAGCAGTTCTTC

abundance: -
v_gene: TRBV7-2
d_gene: TRBD2
j_gene: TRBJ2-5
CDR3aa: CASSRGGRVTQYF
CDR3nt: TGTGCCAGCAGCCGGGGGGGCCGGGTGACCCAGTACTTC

abundance: -
v_gene: TRBV18
d_gene: -
j_gene: TRBJ2-3
CDR3aa: CASSRSVTTDTQYF
CDR3nt: TGTGCCAGCTCACGTTCGGTAACTACAGATACGCAGTATTTT

abundance: -
v_gene: TRBV7-4
d_gene: TRBD2
j_gene: TRBJ2-7
CDR3aa: CASVETSGRYEQYF
CDR3nt: TGTGCCAGCGTAGAGACTAGCGGGAGATACGAGCAGTACTTC

abundance: -
v_gene: TRBV4-3
d_gene: TRBD1
j_gene: TRBJ1-2
CDR3aa: CASRDEWTGSYGYTF
CDR3nt: TGCGCCAGCAGGGATGAGTGGACAGGCTCGTATGGCTACACCTTC

abundance: -
v_gene: TRBV15
d_gene: -
j_gene: TRBJ1-1
CDR3aa: CATSAGLITEAFF
CDR3nt: TGTGCCACCAGCGCAGGGCTTATCACTGAAGCTTTCTTT

abundance: -
v_gene: TRBV6-5
d_gene: TRBD2
j_gene: TRBJ2-1
CDR3aa: CASSFGLAGGPNEQFF
CDR3nt: TGTGCCAGCAGTTTTGGGCTAGCGGGAGGGCCAAATGAGCAGTTCTTC

abundance: -
v_gene: TRBV19
d_gene: -
j_gene: TRBJ2-7
CDR3aa: CASSRDTYYEQYF
CDR3nt: TGTGCCAGTAGTCGGGACACTTACTACGAGCAGTACTTC

abundance: -
v_gene: TRBV6-1
d_gene: TRBD1
j_gene: TRBJ1-4
CDR3aa: CASSDSPDRGGEKLFF
CDR3nt: TGTGCCAGCAGTGATAGCCCAGACAGGGGTGGTGAAAAACTGTTTTTT

abundance: -
v_gene: TRBV30
d_gene: -
j_gene: TRBJ1-2
CDR3aa: CACGTSTLRVGNGYTF
CDR3nt: TGTGCCTGCGGGACATCAACCCTACGTGTGGGAAATGGCTACACCTTC

abundance: -
v_gene: TRBV7-2
d_gene: TRBD2
j_gene: TRBJ2-3
CDR3aa: CASSLHSGTSGLGDTQYF
CDR3nt: TGTGCCAGCAGCCTTCACTCCGGGACTAGCGGCCTAGGAGATACGCAGTATTTT

abundance: -
v_gene: TRBV6-6
d_gene: TRBD2
j_gene: TRBJ2-1
CDR3aa: CASSHERELGNEQFF
CDR3nt: TGTGCCAGCAGTCACGAGCGGGAGCTTGGCAATGAGCAGTTCTTC

abundance: -
v_gene: TRBV19
d_gene: TRBD2
j_gene: TRBJ2-3
CDR3aa: CASGLAGADTQYF
CDR3nt: TGTGCCAGTGGACTAGCGGGAGCAGATACGCAGTATTTT

abundance: -
v_gene: TRBV15
d_gene: TRBD2
j_gene: TRBJ2-1
CDR3aa: CATSRAREGLDEQFF
CDR3nt: TGTGCCACCAGCAGAGCTCGGGAGGGTTTGGATGAGCAGTTCTTC

abundance: -
v_gene: TRBV10-3
d_gene: TRBD1
j_gene: TRBJ2-7
CDR3aa: CAISVTGTLYEQYF
CDR3nt: TGTGCCATCTCGGTGACAGGGACCCTATACGAGCAGTACTTC

abundance: -
v_gene: TRBV4-3
d_gene: -
j_gene: TRBJ2-5
CDR3aa: CASSQEEEDQETQYF
CDR3nt: TGCGCCAGCAGCCAAGAGGAGGAGGATCAAGAGACCCAGTACTTC

abundance: -
v_gene: TRBV19
d_gene: -
j_gene: TRBJ1-5
CDR3aa: CASSMLRQASQPQHF
CDR3nt: TGTGCCAGTAGTATGTTAAGACAGGCGAGTCAGCCCCAGCATTTT

abundance: few
v_gene: TRBV30
d_gene: -
j_gene: TRBJ2-7
CDR3aa: CAWRRLPNYEQYF
CDR3nt: TGTGCCTGGAGGCGTCTCCCCAACTACGAGCAGTACTTC

abundance: -
v_gene: TRBV21-1
d_gene: -
j_gene: TRBJ2-7
CDR3aa: CASSTLRSPYEQYF
CDR3nt: TGTGCCAGCAGCACTTTAAGAAGCCCCTACGAGCAGTACTTC

abundance: -
v_gene: TRBV28
d_gene: -
j_gene: TRBJ1-1
CDR3aa: CASSLEVNTEAFF
CDR3nt: TGTGCCAGCAGTTTAGAGGTGAACACTGAAGCTTTCTTT

abundance: once
v_gene: TRBV5-5
d_gene: -
j_gene: TRBJ1-3
CDR3aa: CASRELQGVGNTIYF
CDR3nt: TGTGCCAGCAGAGAGTTACAGGGAGTTGGAAACACCATATATTTT

abundance: -
v_gene: TRBV19
d_gene: -
j_gene: TRBJ2-1
CDR3aa: CASSARDRRNEQFF
CDR3nt: TGTGCCAGTAGTGCGCGGGACAGAAGGAATGAGCAGTTCTTC

abundance: -
v_gene: TRBV15
d_gene: TRBD2
j_gene: TRBJ2-3
CDR3aa: CATSREGGNGIRSTDTQYF
CDR3nt: TGTGCCACCAGCAGAGAGGGGGGGAATGGGATTCGCAGCACAGATACGCAGTATTTT

abundance: -
v_gene: TRBV4-3
d_gene: TRBD1
j_gene: TRBJ1-2
CDR3aa: CASSYLTGTNYGYTF
CDR3nt: TGCGCCAGCAGCTACCTGACAGGGACTAACTATGGCTACACCTTC

abundance: -
v_gene: TRBV5-1
d_gene: -
j_gene: TRBJ1-3
CDR3aa: CASSVKQDLAGGNTIYF
CDR3nt: TGCGCCAGCAGCGTGAAACAGGATTTAGCTGGGGGAAACACCATATATTTT

abundance: -
v_gene: TRBV6-5
d_gene: -
j_gene: TRBJ2-1
CDR3aa: CASAPGVSYNEQFF
CDR3nt: TGTGCCAGCGCCCCGGGAGTCTCCTACAATGAGCAGTTCTTC

abundance: -
v_gene: TRBV7-9
d_gene: -
j_gene: TRBJ2-1
CDR3aa: CASSLQGTPYNEQFF
CDR3nt: TGTGCCAGCAGCTTGCAGGGGACCCCCTACAATGAGCAGTTCTTC

abundance: -
v_gene: TRBV7-9
d_gene: TRBD1
j_gene: TRBJ1-2
CDR3aa: CASSLVGGRDSYGYTF
CDR3nt: TGTGCCAGCAGCTTAGTAGGTGGCAGGGACAGCTATGGCTACACCTTC

abundance: few
v_gene: TRBV18
d_gene: TRBD1
j_gene: TRBJ1-1
CDR3aa: CASSLTGETEAFF
CDR3nt: TGTGCCAGCTCACTGACAGGGGAAACTGAAGCTTTCTTT

abundance: -
v_gene: TRBV7-2
d_gene: -
j_gene: TRBJ2-2
CDR3aa: CASSLVPGVRTGELFF
CDR3nt: TGTGCCAGCAGCTTAGTGCCGGGAGTAAGGACCGGGGAGCTGTTTTTT

abundance: -
v_gene: TRBV5-1
d_gene: TRBD2
j_gene: TRBJ2-3
CDR3aa: CASSLGLAASTDTQYF
CDR3nt: TGCGCCAGCAGCTTAGGACTAGCGGCTAGCACAGATACGCAGTATTTT

abundance: -
v_gene: TRBV28
d_gene: -
j_gene: TRBJ1-2
CDR3aa: CASSLPVPYGYTF
CDR3nt: TGTGCCAGCAGTTTACCGGTACCCTATGGCTACACCTTC

abundance: once
v_gene: TRBV7-3
d_gene: -
j_gene: TRBJ1-2
CDR3aa: CASSLMWGDGYTF
CDR3nt: TGTGCCAGCAGCTTGATGTGGGGGGATGGCTACACCTTC

abundance: -
v_gene: TRBV29-1
d_gene: TRBD1
j_gene: TRBJ2-4
CDR3aa: CSVQTGSWDIQYF
CDR3nt: TGCAGCGTTCAGACAGGGTCTTGGGACATTCAGTACTTC

abundance: -
v_gene: TRBV29-1
d_gene: -
j_gene: TRBJ2-7
CDR3aa: CSVVIRQGNYEQYF
CDR3nt: TGCAGCGTTGTAATTCGGCAGGGGAACTACGAGCAGTACTTC

abundance: -
v_gene: TRBV19
d_gene: -
j_gene: TRBJ1-1
CDR3aa: CASSPVMDTEAFF
CDR3nt: TGTGCCAGTAGTCCGGTCATGGACACTGAAGCTTTCTTT

abundance: -
v_gene: TRBV19
d_gene: TRBD1
j_gene: TRBJ1-5
CDR3aa: CASSMDREGYSNQPQHF
CDR3nt: TGTGCCAGTAGTATGGACAGGGAGGGGTATAGCAATCAGCCCCAGCATTTT

abundance: -
v_gene: TRBV7-9
d_gene: -
j_gene: TRBJ1-3
CDR3aa: CASSLNQGNTIYF
CDR3nt: TGTGCCAGCAGCTTAAATCAGGGAAACACCATATATTTT

abundance: few
v_gene: TRBV28
d_gene: TRBD1
j_gene: TRBJ1-1
CDR3aa: CASSAGTGELTEAFF
CDR3nt: TGTGCCAGCAGCGCCGGGACAGGGGAGCTCACTGAAGCTTTCTTT

abundance: -
v_gene: TRBV7-8
d_gene: -
j_gene: TRBJ1-3
CDR3aa: CASSQSTGTISGNTIYF
CDR3nt: TGTGCCAGCAGCCAGTCGACAGGAACTATCTCTGGAAACACCATATATTTT

abundance: -
v_gene: TRBV6-4
d_gene: TRBD1
j_gene: TRBJ1-1
CDR3aa: CASSKTGETEAFF
CDR3nt: TGTGCCAGCAGTAAAACAGGGGAGACTGAAGCTTTCTTT

abundance: -
v_gene: TRBV4-1
d_gene: TRBD2
j_gene: TRBJ2-1
CDR3aa: CASSQDPRGSLYNEQFF
CDR3nt: TGCGCCAGCAGCCAAGATCCTCGCGGGAGCTTGTACAATGAGCAGTTCTTC

abundance: -
v_gene: TRBV6-5
d_gene: -
j_gene: TRBJ2-1
CDR3aa: CASSYSITYSYNEQFF
CDR3nt: TGTGCCAGCAGTTACTCGATCACCTACTCCTACAATGAGCAGTTCTTC